Given below is one TCR beta chain in context. The antigen it binds to is not known. Within one base of it there is no much larger clone, and no base qualities were kept. Libraries were built with 5' RACE. The sequencer was an Illumina HiSeq 2000. Template switching added a universal primer binding site, and the final cDNA carried a unique molecular identifier that allowed TCR cDNA molecules to be counted accurately. Specific primers in the conserved constant-segment region were used to synthesize first-strand cDNA for TCR alpha and beta chains. To control for contamination, every cDNA library carried two barcodes: a SMART-Mk sample barcode plus Illumina barcodes. Two successive PCR steps introduced TruSeq adapter sequences along with Illumina sample barcodes. TCR alpha and beta cDNA libraries were sequenced on the Illumina HiSeq platform with custom primers. For the original study's pipeline: MiGEC was used to process raw reads and extract unique molecular identifiers, and MiXCR was used to find CDR3 positions. Recombination models were inferred per individual with the repgenHMM and IGoR tools using an EM algorithm. The tcR package in R was used for shared clonotype analysis, with sharing normalized by the product of cloneset sizes. To study raw recombination free of thymic and clonal selection effects, out-of-frame nonproductive sequences were analyzed. TCRdb itself trimmed the public reads at Q25 with fastp, ran MiXCR and retained productive beta chains. Identical CDR3 protein sequences are pooled into one entry, listed with their most common genes and DNA. The V and J calls here are based on TCRdb, not the publication. Counted in this sample were 450,000 or so distinct CDR3 sequences; approximately 15% of them appeared once. About 0.53% of the sample is taken by the ten largest.

The CDR3 covers 14 residues, taking in both the cysteine and the phenylalanine. Just the 42-base CDR3 DNA is kept, in frame starting at base 1. Germline trimming amounts to 2 bases on V and 7 bases on J, with 5 as the count of junction bases outside the gene matches. The germline V gene (reference sequence) yields MNHEY for CDR1 and SMNVEV for CDR2. All donors were healthy Caucasians. Three pairs of female monozygotic twins, all aged about 18 to 29 years, made up the twin cohort. Positive isolation kits from Invitrogen were used to isolate CD4+ and CD8+ T cell populations. The data derive from a study of identical twins (dated by TCRdb to about 2016). About the study as a whole: TCR alpha and beta repertoires from monozygotic twins, unrelated adults of various ages and cord blood were deep-sequenced to test whether fetal clonotypes persist. To rule out contamination, replicate twin experiments were performed at different times with different library preparation protocols.

Broader findings and caveats from the paper: Invariant T cells such as MAIT and iNKT could partly confound zero-insertion analyses, though diverse VJ usage argued against this for most clonotypes. A weaker excess of twin sharing was found in beta out-of-frame sequences because the signal-to-noise ratio was lowered by fewer shared sequences. Fewer insertions were carried by abundant cord blood beta clonotypes; a weaker similar trend was observed in young adult naive repertoires, while no such trend was observed in memory repertoires. Compared with coincidental sharing between unrelated individuals, an excess of low generation-probability sequences was observed among out-of-frame TCR alpha sequences shared between twins. In monozygotic twins, recombination models systematically underestimated out-of-frame TCR alpha sharing, but the models matched the sharing seen between unrelated individuals. Because the same donors could not be followed over many years, conclusions were based on cross-sectional statistical analysis.

This sample was also put to use in a study of yellow fever vaccine responses in identical twins. Drawing on the second study: The T cell response to vaccination in identical twins was reported by the authors to appear partly convergent and partly personalized. The study precisely tracked vaccine-responding T cell clones in identical twins.

What was sequenced was CD4+ T cells sorted from blood. The sequence links TRBV27 to TRBJ2-3; 8 bases in the middle match TRBD1. This receptor was identified in a woman between 18 and 29 years old in good health. The nucleotides read TGTGCCAGCAGTTTAGGGCAGGGGGCCAATACGCAGTATTTT. This yields the protein CASSLGQGANTQYF.